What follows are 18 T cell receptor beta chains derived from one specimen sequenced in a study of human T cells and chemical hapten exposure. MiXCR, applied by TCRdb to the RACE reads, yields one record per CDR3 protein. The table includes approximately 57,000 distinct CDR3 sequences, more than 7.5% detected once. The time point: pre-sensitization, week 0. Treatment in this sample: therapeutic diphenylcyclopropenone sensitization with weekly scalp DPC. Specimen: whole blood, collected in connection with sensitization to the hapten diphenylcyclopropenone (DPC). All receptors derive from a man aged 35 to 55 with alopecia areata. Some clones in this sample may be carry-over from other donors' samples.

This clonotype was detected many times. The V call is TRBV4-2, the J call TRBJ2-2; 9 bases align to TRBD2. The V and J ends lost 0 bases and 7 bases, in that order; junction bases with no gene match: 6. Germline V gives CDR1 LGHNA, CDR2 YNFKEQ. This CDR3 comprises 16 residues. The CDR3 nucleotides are TGTGCCAGCAGCCAAGATAGCGGGAGAAGGAACGGGGAGCTGTTTTTT. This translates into CASSQDSGRRNGELFF.

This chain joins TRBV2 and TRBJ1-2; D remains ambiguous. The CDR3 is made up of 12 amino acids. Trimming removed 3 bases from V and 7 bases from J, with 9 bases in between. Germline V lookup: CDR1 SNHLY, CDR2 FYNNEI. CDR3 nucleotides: TGTGCCAGCAGTGACGGCCGGGTTGGCTACACCTTC. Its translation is CASSDGRVGYTF.

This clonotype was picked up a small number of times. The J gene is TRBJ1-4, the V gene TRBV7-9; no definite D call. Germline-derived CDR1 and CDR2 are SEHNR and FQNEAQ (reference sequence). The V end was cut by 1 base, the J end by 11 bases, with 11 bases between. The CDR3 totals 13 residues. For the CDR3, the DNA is TGTGCCAGCAGCTTAGGGTCAGGAGCGAAACTGTTTTTT. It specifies CASSLGSGAKLFF.

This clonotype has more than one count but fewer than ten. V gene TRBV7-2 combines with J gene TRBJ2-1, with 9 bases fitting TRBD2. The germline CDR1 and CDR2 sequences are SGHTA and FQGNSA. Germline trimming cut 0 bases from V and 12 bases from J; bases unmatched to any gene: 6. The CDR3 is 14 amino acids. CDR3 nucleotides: TGTGCCAGCAGCTTAGCGGCTAGCGGGATCGGGCAGTTCTTC. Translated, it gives CASSLAASGIGQFF.

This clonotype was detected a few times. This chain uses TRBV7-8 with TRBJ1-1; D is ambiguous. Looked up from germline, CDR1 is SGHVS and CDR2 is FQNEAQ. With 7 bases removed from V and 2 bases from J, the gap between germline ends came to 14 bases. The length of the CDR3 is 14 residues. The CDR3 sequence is CASTTSRGNTEAFF. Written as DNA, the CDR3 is TGTGCCAGCACCACGAGTCGGGGAAACACTGAAGCTTTCTTT.

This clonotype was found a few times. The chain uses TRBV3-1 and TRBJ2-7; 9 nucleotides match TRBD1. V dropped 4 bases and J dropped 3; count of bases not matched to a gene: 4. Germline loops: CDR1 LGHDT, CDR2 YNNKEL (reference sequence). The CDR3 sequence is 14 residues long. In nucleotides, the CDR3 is TGTGCCAGCAGCCCCGGGGACAGGGACTACGAGCAGTACTTC. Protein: CASSPGDRDYEQYF.

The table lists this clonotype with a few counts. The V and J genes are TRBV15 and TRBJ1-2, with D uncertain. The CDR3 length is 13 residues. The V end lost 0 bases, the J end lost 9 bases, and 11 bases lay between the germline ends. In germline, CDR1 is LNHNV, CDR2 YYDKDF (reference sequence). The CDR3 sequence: CATSRDYTASYTF. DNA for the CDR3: TGTGCCACCAGCAGAGATTACACAGCAAGCTACACCTTC.

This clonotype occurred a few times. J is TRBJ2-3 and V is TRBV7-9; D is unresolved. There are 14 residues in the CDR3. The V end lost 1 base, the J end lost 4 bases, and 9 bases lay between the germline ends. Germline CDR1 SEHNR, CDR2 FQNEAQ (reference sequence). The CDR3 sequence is CASSLGLVPDTQYF. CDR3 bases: TGTGCCAGCAGCTTAGGTCTAGTTCCAGATACGCAGTATTTT.

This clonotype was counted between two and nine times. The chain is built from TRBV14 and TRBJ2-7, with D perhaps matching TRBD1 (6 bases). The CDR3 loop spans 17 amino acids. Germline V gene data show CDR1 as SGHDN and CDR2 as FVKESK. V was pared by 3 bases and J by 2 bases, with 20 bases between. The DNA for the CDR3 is TGTGCCAGCAGCCAGGCTCTGAGAAGGGGGATTCCCTACGAGCAGTACTTC. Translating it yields CASSQALRRGIPYEQYF.

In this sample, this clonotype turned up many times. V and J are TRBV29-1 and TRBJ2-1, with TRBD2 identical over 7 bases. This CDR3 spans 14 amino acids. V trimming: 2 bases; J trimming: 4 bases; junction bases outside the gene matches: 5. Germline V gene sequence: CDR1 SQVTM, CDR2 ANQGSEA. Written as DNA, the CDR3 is TGCAGCGTTGAACAACTAGCGAGTTACAATGAGCAGTTCTTC. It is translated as CSVEQLASYNEQFF.

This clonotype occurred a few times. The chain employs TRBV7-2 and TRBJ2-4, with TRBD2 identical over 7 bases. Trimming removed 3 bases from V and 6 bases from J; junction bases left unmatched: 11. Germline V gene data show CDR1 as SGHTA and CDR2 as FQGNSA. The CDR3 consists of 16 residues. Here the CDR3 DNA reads TGTGCCAGCAGCTTTGTGCGGGGAACGGGAGGAAACATTCAGTACTTC. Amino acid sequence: CASSFVRGTGGNIQYF.

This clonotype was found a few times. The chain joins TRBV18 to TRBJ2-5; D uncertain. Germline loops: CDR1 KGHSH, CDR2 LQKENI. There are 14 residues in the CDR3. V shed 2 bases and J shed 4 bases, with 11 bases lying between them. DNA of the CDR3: TGTGCCAGCTCACCAGCGTTTCAAGCAGAGACCCAGTACTTC. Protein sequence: CASSPAFQAETQYF.

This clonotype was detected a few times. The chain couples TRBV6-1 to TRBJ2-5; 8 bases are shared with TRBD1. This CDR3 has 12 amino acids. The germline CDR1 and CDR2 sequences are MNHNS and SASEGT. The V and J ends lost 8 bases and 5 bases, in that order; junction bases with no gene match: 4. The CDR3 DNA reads TGTGCCAGCGCAGGACAGGGTGAGACCCAGTACTTC. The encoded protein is CASAGQGETQYF.

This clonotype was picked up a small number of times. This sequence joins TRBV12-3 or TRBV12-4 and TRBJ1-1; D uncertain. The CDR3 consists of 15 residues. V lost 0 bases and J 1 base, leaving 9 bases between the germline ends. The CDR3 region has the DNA TGTGCCAGCAGTTTAGCCCAGCTTGAGAACACTGAAGCTTTCTTT. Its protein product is CASSLAQLENTEAFF.

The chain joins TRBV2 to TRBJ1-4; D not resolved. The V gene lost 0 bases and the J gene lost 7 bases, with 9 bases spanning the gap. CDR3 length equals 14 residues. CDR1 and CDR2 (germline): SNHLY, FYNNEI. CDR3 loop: CASSEARRSEKLFF. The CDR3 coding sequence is TGTGCCAGCAGTGAAGCGCGGAGGAGTGAAAAACTGTTTTTT.

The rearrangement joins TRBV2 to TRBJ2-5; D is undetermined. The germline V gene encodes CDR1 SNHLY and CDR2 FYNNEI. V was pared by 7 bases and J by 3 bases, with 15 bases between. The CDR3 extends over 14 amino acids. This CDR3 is CASTGRPLKETQYF. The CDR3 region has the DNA TGTGCCAGCACCGGGCGGCCCCTCAAAGAGACCCAGTACTTC.

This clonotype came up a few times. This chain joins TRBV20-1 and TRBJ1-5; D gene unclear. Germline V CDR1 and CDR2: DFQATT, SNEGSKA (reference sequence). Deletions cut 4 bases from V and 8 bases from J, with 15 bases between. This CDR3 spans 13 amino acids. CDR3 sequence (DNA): TGCAGTGCTATCGAAAACAGTGGTAAGCCCCAGCATTTT. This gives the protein CSAIENSGKPQHF.

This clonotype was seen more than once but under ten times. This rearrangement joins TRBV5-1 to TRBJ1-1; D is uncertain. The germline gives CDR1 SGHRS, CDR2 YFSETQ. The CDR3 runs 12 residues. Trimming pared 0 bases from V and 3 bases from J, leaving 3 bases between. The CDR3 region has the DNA TGCGCCAGCAGCTTGGCGGACACTGAAGCTTTCTTT. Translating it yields CASSLADTEAFF.